The subject of this entry is one TCR beta chain. This entry is derived from a study of cytomegalovirus exposure and HLA in healthy donors. The PCR made use of 60 Vbeta and 13 Jbeta primers. Using immunoSEQ multiplex PCR, the repertoire was profiled, and TCRdb retains in-frame clones only, with some absent. The sample lists around 100,000 clones, roughly 80% seen once, with roughly 3.9% in the top ten. This clonotype was obtained from a man aged 50 or older in good health and CMV-seropositive. Input material: PBMCs.

The CDR3 is CAWSGQGIYEQYF. Here the CDR3 DNA reads TGTGCCTGGAGTGGGCAGGGGATCTACGAGCAGTACTTC. V gene TRBV30 combines with J gene TRBJ2-7; a possible D gene is TRBD1 (6 bases). The germline V gene encodes CDR1 GTSNPN and CDR2 SVGIG (reference sequence). Between the trimmed V and J ends, which lost 1 base and 3 bases, there was a span of 10 bases. This CDR3 has 13 amino acids.